The rows below give T cell receptor beta chains drawn from one sample of a study of preoperative IRX-2 immunotherapy in early breast cancer. Method: immunoSEQ multiplex PCR; TCRdb's copy keeps in-frame clones and lacks some. The data hold more than 30,000 clones, with roughly nine tenths observed a single time. The input for sequencing was tumor tissue, taken after IRX-2 immunotherapy. These receptors were taken from a human donor with breast cancer. The CDR3 runs from the conserved cysteine through the conserved F or W. A D gene is named only where the DNA matches it firmly. Size values are once, few and many counts, or a class for expanded clones, and some rows have none.

NA	NA	TRBJ1-3	TRBV22-1	TGTGCCAGCAAGCGGACTTCGGGAGGAAACACCATATATTTT	CASKRTSGGNTIYF
NA	NA	TRBJ2-2	TRBV23-1	TGCGCCAGCAGCCAAGATTTGCCAGGCCAGAACACCGGGGAGCTGTTTTTT	CASSQDLPGQNTGELFF
NA	NA	TRBJ1-5	TRBV6-8	TGTGCCAGCAGTGGCGGACCCCGGCCCCAGCATTTT	CASSGGPRPQHF
TRBD1	once	TRBJ1-5	TRBV28	TGTGCCAGCAGTTTTCAGGACAGGGGCAATCAGCCCCAGCATTTT	CASSFQDRGNQPQHF
NA	NA	TRBJ1-2	TRBV1	TGCGCCAGCAGCCATTACGGACAGGGGGCGGGATATGGCTACACCTTC	CASSHYGQGAGYGYTF
NA	NA	TRBJ2-2	TRBV11-3	TGTGCCAGCGCGGTTAGCGAGAGAAGATTCACCGGGGAGCTGTTTTTT	CASAVSERRFTGELFF
NA	NA	TRBJ2-1	TRBV7-1	TGTGCCAGCAGCCCCGGCGGGGTTAGGCATGAGCAGTTCTTC	CASSPGGVRHEQFF
NA	NA	TRBJ1-4	TRBV11-3	TGTGCCAGCAGCTCCACAGGACAAGCAACTAATGAAAAACTGTTTTTT	CASSSTGQATNEKLFF
NA	NA	TRBJ1-1	TRBV19	TGTGCCAGTAGTATAGGGACGAGGGAAGCTTTCTTT	CASSIGTREAFF
TRBD1	NA	TRBJ1-4	TRBV5-1	TGCGCCAGCAGCCCTCAGGGGGCGCAAAATGAAAAACTGTTTTTT	CASSPQGAQNEKLFF
NA	NA	TRBJ1-2	TRBV11-3	TGTGCCAGCAGCTTACTAGGGTTGGGTGACTATGGCTACACCTTC	CASSLLGLGDYGYTF
NA	NA	TRBJ1-5	TRBV15	TGTGCCACCAGCACCGGGACAAACAATGAAGGCAATCAGCCCCAGCATTTT	CATSTGTNNEGNQPQHF
NA	NA	TRBJ1-2	TRBV19	TGTGCCAGTAGTTGGACAGTTCGATATGGCTACACCTTC	CASSWTVRYGYTF
TRBD1	NA	TRBJ1-4	TRBV6-1	TGTGCCAGCAGTGAAGCTGGGGACAGGGTACTGTTTTTT	CASSEAGDRVLFF
NA	NA	TRBJ1-1	TRBV18	TGTGCCAGCTCAGGTATCTCGGGGGCGCGGGATGCTGAAGCTTTCTTT	CASSGISGARDAEAFF
TRBD1	NA	TRBJ1-5	TRBV12-5	TGTGCCAGCAACGGACAGGTTAGCAATCAGCCCCAGCATTTT	CASNGQVSNQPQHF
NA	few	TRBJ1-4	TRBV11-3	TGTGCCAGCAGCTTCGCGACACCGGCAACTAATGAAAAACTGTTTTTT	CASSFATPATNEKLFF
NA	NA	TRBJ2-7	TRBV19	TGTGCCAGTAGTATGTCTCCCGGGACTCCTCCCTACGAGCAGTACTTC	CASSMSPGTPPYEQYF
TRBD2	NA	TRBJ2-1	TRBV11-3	TGTGCCAGCAGCTACTTCCCTAGCGGGACATACAATGAGCAGTTCTTC	CASSYFPSGTYNEQFF
TRBD2	NA	TRBJ2-1	TRBV6-8	TGTGCCAGCGGTAAAGCGGGAGTCACCTACAATGAGCAGTTCTTC	CASGKAGVTYNEQFF
NA	NA	TRBJ1-2	TRBV11-3	TGTGCCAGCAGCTCCGCAATGGACAGCGCTAACTATGGCTACACCTTC	CASSSAMDSANYGYTF
TRBD1	NA	TRBJ1-2	TRBV7-6	TGTGCCAGCAGCTTACTGATCGGGACAGGGCCGACTGGCTACACCTTC	CASSLLIGTGPTGYTF
TRBD2	NA	TRBJ2-1	TRBV6-4	TGTGCCACCCAAGGTGGACTAGCGGGGGGGTTTTCCTACAATGAGCAGTTCTTC	CATQGGLAGGFSYNEQFF
NA	NA	TRBJ1-3	TRBV6-4	TGTGCCAGCACCCCCTCCGGAAACACCATATATTTT	CASTPSGNTIYF
TRBD1	NA	TRBJ1-2	TRBV5-1	TGCGCCAGCAGCCCCGGTGGAGGGGGCGACTATGGCTACACCTTC	CASSPGGGGDYGYTF
TRBD2	NA	TRBJ2-7	TRBV19	TGTGCCAGTAGTATAGGGACTAGCTTCTACGAGCAGTACTTC	CASSIGTSFYEQYF
TRBD2	NA	TRBJ2-2	TRBV18	TGTGCCAGCTCACCATCCGTAGCGGGCTCGGACACCGGGGAGCTGTTTTTT	CASSPSVAGSDTGELFF
NA	NA	TRBJ2-7	TRBV18	TGTGCCAGCTCTCGGAGGGGTTACTCCTACGAGCAGTACTTC	CASSRRGYSYEQYF
NA	NA	TRBJ2-2	TRBV6-8	TGTGCCAGCAGCCCGGTAGTCACCGGGGAGCTGTTTTTT	CASSPVVTGELFF
TRBD1	NA	TRBJ2-7	TRBV6-8	TGTGCCATCGGGACAGGGAGAACCTACGAGCAGTACTTC	CAIGTGRTYEQYF
NA	NA	TRBJ1-5	TRBV18	TGTGCCAGCTCACCACACGTCTCAGAGCCCCAGCATTTT	CASSPHVSEPQHF
TRBD2	NA	TRBJ2-3	TRBV11-3	TGTGCCAGCAGCTTACTCCCCGGGAGGCCCTCCGATACGCAGTATTTT	CASSLLPGRPSDTQYF
NA	NA	TRBJ1-2	TRBV6-8	TGTGCCAGCAGAGGGCCTAAACAGGGTAATGGCTACACCTTC	CASRGPKQGNGYTF
TRBD1	NA	TRBJ1-2	TRBV19	TGTGCCAGTAGTACAAATCGCCCCGGACAGGGAAGCAACTATGGCTACACCTTC	CASSTNRPGQGSNYGYTF
TRBD2	NA	TRBJ2-7	TRBV14	TGTGCCAGCAGCCAAGGGAGGGCTAGCGGGAAGCTGTACTTC	CASSQGRASGKLYF
TRBD2	NA	TRBJ2-7	TRBV6-8	TGTGCCAGCAGTGACTCGAAGTGCCTAGCGGGACAATGGGGCACCTACGAGCAGTACTTC	CASSDSKCLAGQWGTYEQYF
NA	NA	TRBJ1-4	TRBV5-1	TGCGCCAGCAGCGTTCAGGGCGCAACTAATGAAAAACTGTTTTTT	CASSVQGATNEKLFF
TRBD1	NA	TRBJ1-2	TRBV7-8	TGTGCCAGCAGCCAGGGACAGAACTATGGCTACACCTTC	CASSQGQNYGYTF
TRBD1	NA	TRBJ2-6	TRBV5-1	TGCGTCAGCAGCTCGGGACAGGGGGCTTCTGGGGCCAACGTCCTGACTTTC	CVSSSGQGASGANVLTF
NA	NA	TRBJ2-1	TRBV6-8	TGTGCCAGCAGTTTGTGGCCGCGCGGGGGCATCCCTTCCGAGCAGTTCTTC	CASSLWPRGGIPSEQFF
TRBD2	NA	TRBJ2-5	TRBV7-1	TGTGCCAGCAGCTTGAGACTAGCGATGGAGACCCAGTACTTC	CASSLRLAMETQYF
TRBD2	NA	TRBJ2-5	TRBV6-8	TGTGCCAGCAGTTACTACAGCGGGAGGGGAGGAAAGACCCAGTACTTC	CASSYYSGRGGKTQYF